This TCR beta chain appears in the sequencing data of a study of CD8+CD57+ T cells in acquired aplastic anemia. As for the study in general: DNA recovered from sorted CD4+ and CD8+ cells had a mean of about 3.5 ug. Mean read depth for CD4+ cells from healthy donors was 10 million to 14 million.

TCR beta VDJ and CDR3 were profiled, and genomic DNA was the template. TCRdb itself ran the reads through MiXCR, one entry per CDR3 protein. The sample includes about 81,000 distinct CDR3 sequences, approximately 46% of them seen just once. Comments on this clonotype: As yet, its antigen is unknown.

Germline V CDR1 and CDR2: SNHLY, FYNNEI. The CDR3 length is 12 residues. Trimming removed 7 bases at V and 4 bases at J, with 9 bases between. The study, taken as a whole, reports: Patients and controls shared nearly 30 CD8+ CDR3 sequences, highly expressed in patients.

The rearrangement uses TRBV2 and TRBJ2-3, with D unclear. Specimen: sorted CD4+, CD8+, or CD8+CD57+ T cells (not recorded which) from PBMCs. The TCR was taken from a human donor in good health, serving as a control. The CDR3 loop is CASTRSSDTQYF. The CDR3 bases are TGTGCCAGCACCCGGAGCTCAGATACGCAGTATTTT.